This TCR beta chain derives from a study of cytotoxic CD8 clonotypes in ibrutinib-treated CLL. The CDR3 spans 13 residues. V was trimmed by 2 bases and J by 2 bases, leaving 5 bases between them. Germline V gene lookup returns CDR1 MNHEY and CDR2 SMNVEV (reference sequence). Sequencing was performed with immunoSEQ multiplex PCR; in TCRdb, only in-frame clones are kept and a portion is missing. The table has some 150,000 clones, roughly 80% seen once; the top ten hold 28%. The clonotype comes from a human donor with chronic lymphocytic leukemia. The genes are TRBV27 and TRBJ2-3; unclear D gene. This material consisted of PBMCs, taken after 12 months of ibrutinib treatment. The CDR3 loop reads CASSLPYTDTQYF. The CDR3 nucleotides read TGTGCCAGCAGTTTACCCTACACAGATACGCAGTATTTT.